These 14 T cell receptor beta chains were all obtained from the same sample, sequenced in a study of blood T cell repertoires in COVID-19. Measured with immunoSEQ multiplex PCR; TCRdb has only the in-frame clones, and not every one. The profile shows approximately 260,000 clones, 86% of them singletons. The sample was peripheral blood. All receptors derive from a young man with active or convalescent COVID-19.

This chain joins TRBV2 and TRBJ2-5, with 8 bases identical to TRBD1. Germline V CDR1 and CDR2: SNHLY, FYNNEI. There are 13 residues in the CDR3. The ends lost 6 bases at V and 5 bases at J; junction bases unmatched: 5. The CDR3 DNA follows: TGTGCCAGCAGGTGGACAGGGTGGGAGACCCAGTACTTC. This encodes CASRWTGWETQYF. Full variable domain (rest looked up from reference TRBV2 and TRBJ2-5): EPEVTQTPSHQVTQMGQEVILRCVPISNHLYFYWYRQILGQKVEFLVSFYNNEISEKSEIFDDQFSVERPDGSNFTLKIRSTKLEDSAMYFCASRWTGWETQYFGPGTRLLVL.

The chain couples TRBV12-5 to TRBJ2-3, with D possibly being TRBD1 (6 bases). This CDR3 spans 17 amino acids. The germline V and J ends were trimmed by 1 base and 7 bases, with 21 bases remaining between them. CDR1 and CDR2 (germline): LGHNT, FRNRAP. CDR3 sequence (DNA): TGTGCTAGTGGTTTGGCCATGAGAACAGGGACGATGTATACGCAGTATTTT. As protein: CASGLAMRTGTMYTQYF.

The genes are TRBV6-6 and TRBJ1-5; 8 bases are a match to TRBD1. This CDR3 is built from 16 residues. Trimming removed 4 bases from V and 3 bases from J; junction bases left unmatched: 8. CDR1 MNHNY and CDR2 SVGAGI come from the germline V gene (reference sequence). CDR3 amino acids: CASSFQGARNNQPQHF. The DNA for the CDR3 is TGTGCCAGCAGTTTTCAGGGGGCAAGGAACAATCAGCCCCAGCATTTT.

V usage is TRBV4-3 and J usage is TRBJ1-2, with D maybe TRBD1 (6 bases). Germline V gene data show CDR1 as LGHNA and CDR2 as YSLEER. The CDR3 has 14 residues. V lost 0 bases and J 5 bases, leaving 10 bases between the germline ends. CDR3 nucleotide sequence: TGCGCCAGCAGCCAAGAAACAACAGGGTATGGCTACACCTTC. Encoded protein: CASSQETTGYGYTF.

The chain uses TRBV18 and TRBJ2-5; a possible D gene is TRBD1 (6 bases). The length of the CDR3 is 16 residues. The ends were cut back, 4 bases at V and 1 base at J, with 16 bases in the middle. From germline, CDR1 is KGHSH and CDR2 LQKENI. The CDR3 coding sequence is TGTGCCAGCTCACTAGGGTTGACAGGCAGCCAAGAGACCCAGTACTTC. It is translated as CASSLGLTGSQETQYF.

This clone came up a few times. V and J are TRBV10-1 and TRBJ2-7; perhaps TRBD2 as D (6 bases). V lost 3 bases to trimming and J lost 3 bases, with 27 bases between them. The CDR3 is 19 residues long. Germline CDR1 and CDR2: WNHNN and SYGVQD (reference sequence). The CDR3 region has the DNA TGCGCCAGCAGTGACCACACCCTCGCGGGGCAACAGTCACACTACGAGCAGTACTTC. It yields the protein CASSDHTLAGQQSHYEQYF.

This clone appeared once. The chain uses TRBV6-6 and TRBJ1-4, with a weak D call TRBD1 (5 bases). CDR1 and CDR2 (germline): MNHNY, SVGAGI (reference sequence). The CDR3 length is 15 residues. V lost 6 bases, J lost 4 bases, and 15 bases lay in between. CDR3 amino acids: CASSLDGGDNEKLFF. The CDR3 nucleotides read TGTGCCAGCAGCTTGGACGGGGGAGATAATGAAAAACTGTTTTTT.

The genes are TRBV12-3 or TRBV12-4 and TRBJ2-7, with 11 bases matching TRBD1. With V trimmed by 6 bases and J by 5 bases, 3 bases remained unmatched. This CDR3 spans 13 amino acids. The CDR3 region is CASRGQGGHEQYF. DNA of the CDR3: TGTGCCAGCAGGGGACAGGGGGGACACGAGCAGTACTTC.

The count of this clone is one. J is TRBJ2-2 and V is TRBV13; TRBD1 agrees at 7 bases. Germline loops: CDR1 PRHDT, CDR2 FYEKMQ (reference sequence). The CDR3 is 14 residues long. After removal of 4 bases from V and 6 bases from J, the junction contained 5 bases not matched to a gene. CDR3 sequence (DNA): TGTGCCAGCAGCTCACTAACAGGGGCCGGGGAGCTGTTTTTT. Protein sequence: CASSSLTGAGELFF. The variable domain in full, with the rest retrieved from reference TRBV13 and TRBJ2-2, is AAGVIQSPRHLIKEKRETATLKCYPIPRHDTVYWYQQGPGQDPQFLISFYEKMQSDKGSIPDRFSAQQFSDYHSELNMSSLELGDSALYFCASSSLTGAGELFFGEGSRLTVL.

The chain links TRBV7-8 to TRBJ2-7; 9 nucleotides match TRBD2. From germline, CDR1 is SGHVS and CDR2 FQNEAQ. Trimming at V came to 5 bases and at J to 0 bases, leaving 5 bases not matched to a gene. This CDR3 has 15 amino acids. CDR3 in DNA: TGTGCCAGCAGCCTAGGACTAGCGACCTCCTACGAGCAGTACTTC. Translation: CASSLGLATSYEQYF.

V is TRBV11-3 and J is TRBJ2-5; 9 bases are shared with TRBD2. This CDR3 spans 15 amino acids. CDR1 SGHNT and CDR2 YENEEA come from the germline V gene. V gave up 3 bases and J gave up 4 bases; unmatched junction bases: 6. The CDR3: CASSLGASGTETQYF. The CDR3 DNA follows: TGTGCCAGCAGCTTGGGGGCTAGCGGGACAGAGACCCAGTACTTC.

The J gene is TRBJ2-1, the V gene TRBV19, with 13 bases matching TRBD2. The V gene's germline CDR1 is LNHDA and CDR2 SQIVND (reference sequence). The V gene end was trimmed by 4 bases and the J gene end by 0 bases; junction bases not matched to a gene: 3. This CDR3 contains 17 residues. This CDR3 reads CASSTTSGRDSYNEQFF. In DNA, the CDR3 is TGTGCCAGTAGTACTACTAGCGGGAGGGACTCCTACAATGAGCAGTTCTTC.

The J gene is TRBJ2-5, the V gene TRBV7-3, with a tentative D call TRBD2 (5 bases). V gave up 1 base and J gave up 4 bases, with 7 bases separating them. This CDR3 comprises 13 residues. CDR1 and CDR2 from the germline V gene are SGHTA and FQGTGA. This chain's CDR3 is CASSLKGRETQYF. CDR3 bases: TGTGCCAGCAGCTTAAAAGGGAGAGAGACCCAGTACTTC. Full variable domain (outside the CDR3, taken from reference TRBV7-3 and TRBJ2-5): GAGVSQTPSNKVTEKGKYVELRCDPISGHTALYWYRQSLGQGPEFLIYFQGTGAADDSGLPNDRFFAVRPEGSVSTLKIQRTERGDSAVYLCASSLKGRETQYFGPGTRLLVL.

This chain connects TRBV6-5 to TRBJ1-1, with D uncertain. The CDR3 consists of 14 residues. The V gene lost 5 bases and the J gene lost 1 base, with 11 bases spanning the gap. CDR1 is MNHEY and CDR2 is SVGAGI in the germline V gene. The CDR3 loop reads CASSREVRNTEAFF. CDR3 DNA sequence: TGTGCCAGCAGTCGTGAGGTCCGGAACACTGAAGCTTTCTTT.